This T cell receptor beta chain was found in a study of T cells in Graves' hyperthyroidism and ophthalmopathy. Study overall: The blood sample was taken at first diagnosis, before treatment began.

Researchers amplified the TCR beta CDR3 regions from RNA transcripts. The HTBI set primed first-round TCR CDR3 RT-PCR. TCRdb independently ran MiXCR on the multiplex PCR reads; one entry per CDR3 protein. The sample gives fewer than 650,000 distinct CDR3 sequences, around 13% of which show up once; approximately 15% is in the top ten. The length of the CDR3 is 17 residues. Trimming removed 1 base from V and 5 bases from J, with 20 bases in between. CDR1 and CDR2 (germline): SGHRS, YFSETQ. A lack of ophthalmopathy progression within 18 months defined stable Graves' hyperthyroidism. Pregnant or lactating patients were excluded, as were those with uncontrolled infection or other autoimmune disease. Each 10 ml fresh peripheral blood draw supplied the PBMCs.

The V gene is TRBV5-1, the J gene TRBJ2-3; D call uncertain. This clonotype was sampled from a woman between 35 and 50 years old with Graves' hyperthyroidism. The source material was blood. This CDR3 reads CASSLSISGVDKDTQYF. The CDR3 DNA sequence: TGCGCCAGCAGCTTGAGTATAAGTGGGGTAGACAAAGATACGCAGTATTTT.